The 32 T cell receptor delta chains presented below share a single source sample, sequenced in a study of gamma-delta T cells after stem cell transplantation. With CATT, TCRdb re-called clones from the RT-PCR reads. The sample comprises about 1,900 delta-chain clones, 18% of which are singletons, and more than 30% rests with the top ten. The sequenced material came from gamma-delta T cells. These receptors were obtained from a human donor. It is not recorded whose cells these are; they may come from a transplant donor.

This clone was seen a handful of times. A far larger clone is a single base away, which makes a read error likely. Distinct nucleotide sequences in the sample also encode this CDR3. The chain carries TRDV2 and TRDJ1, with TRDD3 identical over 11 bases. The CDR3 is made up of 20 amino acids. The germline V gene encodes CDR1 GEAIGNYY and CDR2 EKD. The CDR3 DNA reads TGTGCCTGTGACTTGATGTCGGCGGGGCTGGGGGATACATCCACCGATAAACTCATATTT. This gives the protein CACDLMSAGLGDTSTDKLIF.

This clone was seen a handful of times. For this DNA, TCRdb reports the protein of a much larger clone, which diverges at residue 14, most likely from a read error; the protein presented here is translated directly from the DNA. The chain couples TRDV2 to TRDJ1; 9 nucleotides match TRDD3. CDR1 is GEAIGNYY and CDR2 is EKD in the germline V gene. The CDR3 is 19 amino acids. With V trimmed by 2 bases and J by 4 bases, 19 bases remained unmatched. The CDR3 DNA follows: TGTGCCTGTGACAATCTACTGGGGGACAAACTAACGTACATCGATAAACTCATCTTT. This sequence encodes CACDNLLGDKLTYIDKLIF.

With respect to this clone: One base separates it from a far larger clone, so it is likely a read error. In the same sample, other DNA sequences code for this CDR3. This rearrangement joins TRDV2 to TRDJ1; D is unresolved. CDR3 size: 28 residues. V was trimmed by 4 bases and J by 0 bases, leaving 53 bases between them. Germline-derived CDR1 and CDR2 are GEAIGNYY and EKD. The CDR3 DNA follows: TGTGCCTGTGAGCCTCTTTCGGCAAAACCTCCGGGAGGCTCCCCGGACAGCCTTATGAAACTCAACACCGATAAACTCATCTTT. Its translation: CACEPLSAKPPGGSPDSLMKLNTDKLIF.

This clone was picked up one time. The chain uses TRDV2 and TRDJ1; 13 bases agree with TRDD3. The CDR3 contains 19 residues. The V gene end was trimmed by 3 bases and the J gene end by 0 bases; junction bases not matched to a gene: 12. Germline V CDR1 and CDR2: GEAIGNYY, EKD. CDR3 nucleotide sequence: TGTGCCTGTGACCCAGTACTGGGGGATACGCGCTCGTACACCGATAAACTCATCTTT. Amino acids: CACDPVLGDTRSYTDKLIF.

Note on this clone: One base separates it from a far larger clone, so it is likely a read error. This chain uses TRDV2 with TRDJ3, with 10 bases fitting TRDD3. This CDR3 contains 21 residues. Germline V gives CDR1 GEAIGNYY, CDR2 EKD. The DNA of the CDR3 is TGTGCCTGTGACACCGCCCCACTGGGGGATCCGAGCTCCCGGGACACCCGACAGATGTTTTTC. Protein: CACDTAPLGDPSSRDTRQMFF.

This clone was observed a few times. The protein TCRdb gives is from a much larger clone and does not agree with this DNA's translation at residue 4, likely a read error; the protein shown here comes from the DNA. The chain has TRDV2 and TRDJ1; D possibly matches TRDD2 or TRDD3 (7 bases each). The CDR3 covers 19 residues. Germline V gives CDR1 GEAIGNYY, CDR2 EKD. For the CDR3, the DNA is TGTGCCTGTAACACGGCGGGCTTTCCTACTGGGGCTTATGGCGATAAACTCATCTTT. Protein product: CACNTAGFPTGAYGDKLIF.

Notes on this clone: The protein held in TCRdb is that of a much larger clone and does not match this DNA's translation at residue 15, likely because of a read error; the protein shown is translated from the DNA. The V call is TRDV2, the J call TRDJ1; 7 nucleotides line up with TRDD3. The CDR3 covers 17 residues. Looked up from germline, CDR1 is GEAIGNYY and CDR2 is EKD. The DNA of the CDR3 is TGTGCCTGTGACCTTTTACTGGGGACCCAAGACACCGATAAATTCATCTTT. This encodes CACDLLLGTQDTDKFIF.

In its sample, this clone ranks as large (0.1 to 1%). The chain joins TRDV2 to TRDJ1, with TRDD3 identical over 11 bases. The CDR3 covers 18 residues. Germline V gene lookup returns CDR1 GEAIGNYY and CDR2 EKD. V lost 0 bases to trimming and J lost 3 bases; unmatched junction nucleotides: 11. This CDR3 reads CACDTLGASGGYSDKLIF. The DNA of the CDR3 is TGTGCCTGTGACACCTTAGGGGCTTCTGGGGGATACTCCGATAAACTCATCTTT.

This clone has only a few counts. TCRdb lists the protein of a much larger clone for this DNA, which differs at residue 4, so this is likely a read error; the protein given here is translated from the DNA itself. J is TRDJ1 and V is TRDV2; 9 positions agree with TRDD3. Germline trimming cut 6 bases from V and 4 bases from J; bases unmatched to any gene: 17. This CDR3 comprises 17 residues. The V gene's germline CDR1 is GEAIGNYY and CDR2 EKD. The CDR3 coding sequence is TGTGCCTGTAACAGGCTCCCTGTACTGGGGGAGGACGATAAACTCATCTTT. It encodes CACNRLPVLGEDDKLIF.

With respect to this clone: TCRdb has a much larger clone's protein, which differs at residue 14 from the translation of this DNA, likely because of a read error; what is shown is the protein translated from the DNA. The rearrangement uses TRDV2 and TRDJ1; D tentatively reads TRDD2 or TRDD3 (7 bases each). The germline CDR1 and CDR2 sequences are GEAIGNYY and EKD. The germline V and J ends were trimmed by 1 base and 4 bases, with 27 bases remaining between them. The CDR3 has 19 residues. CDR3 DNA: TGTGCCTGTGACACGGCGGGCTTTCCTACTGGGGCTTATAGCGATAAACTCATCTTT. Its protein is CACDTAGFPTGAYSDKLIF.

Regarding this clone: A read error is likely here: a far larger clone is one base away. The DNA for the CDR3 is TGTGCCTGTGACCCACTGGGGGATACGCGCTCGTACACCGATACACTCATCTTT. Its translation is CACDPLGDTRSYTDTLIF. The chain employs TRDV2 and TRDJ1; TRDD3 matches at 13 bases. CDR1 and CDR2 from the germline V gene are GEAIGNYY and EKD. The CDR3 is 18 amino acids.

This clone is labeled as medium-sized. The chain combines TRDV2 with TRDJ1, with 8 positions matching TRDD3. From germline, CDR1 is GEAIGNYY and CDR2 EKD. CDR3 length equals 15 residues. Germline trimming cut 1 base from V and 0 bases from J; bases unmatched to any gene: 3. As DNA, the CDR3 is TGTGCCTGTGACACTCTGGGGGACCACACCGATAAACTCATCTTT. Amino acid sequence: CACDTLGDHTDKLIF.

This clone turned up a few times. The amino acid sequence in TCRdb belongs to a much larger clone and departs from this DNA's translation at residue 14, likely a sequencing read error; the sequence shown is translated from the DNA. The chain recombines TRDV2 with TRDJ1; D tentatively fits TRDD2 or TRDD3 (7 bases each). CDR3 length equals 19 residues. Germline CDR1 GEAIGNYY, CDR2 EKD. V lost 1 base, J lost 4 bases, and 27 bases lay in between. The CDR3 reads CACDTAGFPTGAYCDKLIF. As DNA, the CDR3 is TGTGCCTGTGACACGGCGGGCTTTCCTACTGGGGCTTATTGCGATAAACTCATCTTT.

Comment on this clone: A far larger clone is one nucleotide away, so this likely arose from a read error. Distinct nucleotide sequences in the sample also encode this CDR3. This sequence joins TRDV2 and TRDJ2, with TRDD3 as a possible D gene (6 bases). Germline values: CDR1 GEAIGNYY, CDR2 EKD. Trimming cost V 1 base and J 1 base, with 12 bases left between them. The CDR3 has 16 amino acids. This CDR3 reads CACDTVGGNLTAQLFF. The CDR3 DNA is TGTGCCTGTGACACTGTGGGGGGAAATTTGACAGCACAACTCTTCTTT.

In regard to this clone: It differs at one base from a far larger clone, so likely a read error. The same CDR3 also results from other DNA sequences found in this sample. The rearrangement links TRDV2 to TRDJ1, with 12 bases fitting TRDD3. The J segment lost 0 bases and the V segment lost 0 bases, leaving 25 bases of the junction unmatched. The CDR3 runs 24 residues. Germline CDR1 is GEAIGNYY and CDR2 is EKD. The CDR3 DNA follows: TGTGCCTGTGACACCGCCTGGGGGATACGGGGCCGTGGAATCCCCACCCACAACACCGATAAACTCATCTTT. It translates to CACDTAWGIRGRGIPTHNTDKLIF.

This clone has a handful of counts. A far more abundant clone sits one base away, making this likely a read error. The sample has other DNA sequences that encode this CDR3 too. The CDR3 DNA reads as TGTGCCTGTGACGAACTAAGGCCACGCAAAAAAGTCGAGCCTGGGGGCTATAGCGATAAACTCATCTTT. Its protein is CACDELRPRKKVEPGGYSDKLIF. The chain employs TRDV2 and TRDJ1, with 7 bases matching TRDD3. The germline V gene encodes CDR1 GEAIGNYY and CDR2 EKD. The CDR3 totals 23 residues. The trim removed 3 bases at V and 4 bases at J, leaving 34 bases unmatched.

On this clone: A far more abundant clone sits one base away, making this likely a read error. The rearrangement links TRDV2 to TRDJ1; TRDD3 matches 9 bases. The CDR3 is 16 residues long. Looked up from germline, CDR1 is GEAIGNYY and CDR2 is EKD. The CDR3 DNA reads TGTGCCTGTGAGAGACTGGGGGAGGGATTCACCGATAAACCCATCTTT. Protein sequence: CACERLGEGFTDKPIF.

This clone showed up just a few times. CDR3 nucleotides: TGTGCCTGTGACAGGCTACTGGGGGATACAAAGGCCGATAAACTCATCTTT. Protein product: CACDRLLGDTKADKLIF. The chain joins TRDV2 to TRDJ1, with 12 bases matching TRDD3. This CDR3 is built from 17 residues. With V trimmed by 2 bases and J by 3 bases, 9 bases remained unmatched. CDR1 is GEAIGNYY and CDR2 is EKD in the germline V gene.

Only a few counts were recorded for this clone. The TCRdb protein comes from a much larger clone and disagrees with this DNA's translation at residue 9, likely due to a read error; the protein given here is derived from the DNA. The chain joins TRDV2 to TRDJ1; TRDD3 aligns across 7 bases. Germline loops: CDR1 GEAIGNYY, CDR2 EKD. The V segment lost 1 base and the J segment 4 bases; nucleotides outside the gene matches: 20. This CDR3 spans 19 amino acids. Here the CDR3 DNA reads TGTGCCTGTGACACGGCGGGCTTTACTACTGGGGCTTATGGCGATAAACTCATCTTT. Its protein is CACDTAGFTTGAYGDKLIF.

Of note for this clone: One base separates it from a far larger clone, so it is likely a read error. Other DNA sequences in this sample translate to the same CDR3. The chain couples TRDV2 to TRDJ1; 8 positions match TRDD3. CDR3 size: 19 residues. V gave up 3 bases and J gave up 0 bases; unmatched junction bases: 17. Germline V gene lookup returns CDR1 GEAIGNYY and CDR2 EKD. The DNA of the CDR3 is TGTGCCTGTGACTCCGTACTGGGGGTGCCTAATCGGTACACCGATAAACTCATCTTT. It translates to CACDSVLGVPNRYTDKLIF.

This clone came up a few times. A far larger clone is just one base off, so this is likely a read error. This sequence joins TRDV2 and TRDJ1, with 9 bases identical to TRDD3. The CDR3 has 17 amino acids. Germline lookup yields CDR1 GEAIGNYY and CDR2 EKD. CDR3 sequence: CACDRLPVLGEDDKFIF. The CDR3 coding sequence is TGTGCCTGTGACAGGCTCCCTGTACTGGGGGAGGACGATAAATTCATCTTT.

A remark on this clone: This likely came from a read error, as a far larger clone is one base away. V gene TRDV2 combines with J gene TRDJ1, with D perhaps TRDD3 (6 bases). The CDR3 loop spans 22 amino acids. The germline V gene has CDR1 GEAIGNYY and CDR2 EKD. The CDR3 DNA follows: TGTGCCTGTGACACCGTTCCGCTTACGGGTAGGGGGAACCAAAACCCGACCGATACACTCATCTTT. Amino acid sequence: CACDTVPLTGRGNQNPTDTLIF.

The table lists this clone with a few counts. TCRdb's protein, taken from a much larger clone, differs from this DNA's translation at residue 13, likely owing to a read error; the protein displayed comes from the DNA. The genes are TRDV2 and TRDJ1; the match to TRDD3 covers 9 bases. This CDR3 is built from 17 residues. Per germline, CDR1 GEAIGNYY and CDR2 EKD. The CDR3 spells CACDPVLGDSHTAKLIF. The CDR3 nucleotides are TGTGCCTGTGACCCAGTACTGGGGGACTCACACACCGCTAAACTCATCTTT.

Only a few counts were recorded for this clone. A far larger clone lies a single base away; this is likely a read error. Other DNA variants within this sample encode the same CDR3. V and J are TRDV2 and TRDJ2; TRDD3 agrees at 9 bases. CDR3 length equals 17 residues. Germline V lookup: CDR1 GEAIGNYY, CDR2 EKD. As DNA, the CDR3 is TGTGCCTGTGACACCCTGGGGGATCCGGATTTGACAGCGCAACTCTTCTTT. Protein: CACDTLGDPDLTAQLFF.

Notes on this clone: TCRdb's entry gives the protein of a much larger clone, which mismatches this DNA's translation at residue 14, likely from a read error; the protein reported here is translated from the DNA. The CDR3 region has the DNA TGTGCCTGTGACACCGTCTCAAGGCTCGGGGATCGGAGGAACGATAAACTCATCTTT. The encoded protein is CACDTVSRLGDRRNDKLIF. The rearrangement links TRDV2 to TRDJ1, with a possible D match to TRDD3 (6 bases). Per the germline V gene, CDR1 is GEAIGNYY and CDR2 is EKD. Trimming shortened V by 0 bases and J by 4 bases, and 26 bases separated the two germline ends. The CDR3 is 19 amino acids.

This clone was seen a handful of times. The likely explanation is a read error, given a far larger clone one base away. Other DNA sequences in the same sample also yield this CDR3. This chain connects TRDV2 to TRDJ1; 7 bases agree with TRDD3. CDR3 length: 17 amino acids. CDR1 and CDR2 from the germline V gene are GEAIGNYY and EKD. CDR3 sequence (DNA): TGTGCCTGTGACCTTTTACTGGGGACCCAAGACACCGATAAACTCATATTT. Its protein is CACDLLLGTQDTDKLIF.

The rearrangement links TRDV2 to TRDJ1; 12 nucleotides match TRDD3. Germline loops: CDR1 GEAIGNYY, CDR2 EKD. CDR3 length equals 19 residues. V lost 1 base, J lost 6 bases, and 17 bases stayed unmatched. This chain's CDR3 is CACDTAGFPTGGYYHKLIF. The CDR3 DNA sequence: TGTGCCTGTGACACGGCGGGCTTTCCTACTGGGGGATACTACCATAAACTCATCTTT.

This clone is medium-sized (0.01 to 0.1%) within its sample. The gene calls are TRDV2 and TRDJ1, with 13 bases lining up with TRDD3. The CDR3 has 17 residues. Germline trimming cut 3 bases from V and 8 bases from J; bases unmatched to any gene: 14. Germline CDR1 GEAIGNYY, CDR2 EKD. CDR3 amino acids: CACDAVLLGDTHKKLIF. The CDR3 bases are TGTGCCTGTGACGCCGTACTACTGGGGGATACGCACAAAAAACTCATCTTT.

Concerning this clone: A far bigger clonotype differs at one base, so this is likely a read error. Within the sample, other DNA sequences also encode this same CDR3. The chain recombines TRDV2 with TRDJ1; D unclear. CDR1 and CDR2 from the germline V gene are GEAIGNYY and EKD. The CDR3 totals 16 residues. The CDR3 spells CACDRVGPSYTDKLIF. The CDR3 nucleotides read TGTGCCTGTGACAGGGTCGGGCCCTCGTACACCGATAAACTCATCTTC.

Comments on this clone: A far more abundant clone sits one base away, making this likely a read error. At the DNA level, this CDR3 is encoded by other sequences in the same sample as well. The gene calls are TRDV2 and TRDJ1; tentatively, D is TRDD3 (6 bases). Germline V lookup: CDR1 GEAIGNYY, CDR2 EKD. The V end was cut by 4 bases, the J end by 2 bases, with 16 bases between. The CDR3 extends over 15 amino acids. Here the CDR3 DNA reads TGTGCCTGTGATACTTTGGGGATGAGGACCGATAAACTCATCTTT. Protein: CACDTLGMRTDKLIF.

Regarding this clone: A far larger clone is one nucleotide away, so this likely arose from a read error. This chain connects TRDV2 to TRDJ1; TRDD3 matches at 10 bases. The CDR3 covers 15 residues. V was pared by 4 bases and J by 1 base, with 5 bases of the junction left unmatched. Germline lookup yields CDR1 GEAIGNYY and CDR2 EKD. The CDR3 region has the DNA TGTGCCTGTGAGAAACTGGGGGATGCCACCGATAAACTCATCTTT. Protein: CACEKLGDATDKLIF.

In its sample, this clone was seen a few times. A far larger clone is one nucleotide away, so this likely arose from a read error. This sample also contains other DNA sequences that code for the same CDR3. The chain is built from TRDV2 and TRDJ1, with TRDD3 matching 13 bases. The CDR3 sequence is 19 residues long. Trimming took 3 bases from V and 1 from J; bases not matched to a gene: 13. Germline loops: CDR1 GEAIGNYY, CDR2 EKD. CDR3 loop: CACDSVLGDTLVTTDKLIF. In DNA, the CDR3 is TGTGCCTGTGACTCCGTACTGGGGGATACGCTTGTTACCACCGATAAACTCATCTTT.